Each of the 23 T cell receptor beta chains below was sequenced from the same sample in a study of shared clonotypes between healthy human individuals. The protocol was immunoSEQ multiplex PCR, while the TCRdb copy is restricted to in-frame clones and leaves out a portion. The table lists over a million clones, roughly 74% of them singletons. The specimen was memory CD4+ T cells from PBMCs. Subset specified: CD45RA-negative fraction. Receptors originate from a young man in good health. Some clones in this sample may be carry-over from other donors' samples.

The chain recombines TRBV29-1 with TRBJ1-2; D unresolved. V lost 8 bases and J 4 bases, leaving 20 bases between the germline ends. CDR1 SQVTM and CDR2 ANQGSEA come from the germline V gene. The CDR3 runs to 14 residues. The CDR3 DNA sequence: TGCAGCCTGGTTACCCACCAGAAATCCTATGGCTACACCTTC. This gives the protein CSLVTHQKSYGYTF.

V and J are TRBV6-6 and TRBJ1-4; D might be TRBD1 (6 bases). This CDR3 comprises 14 residues. CDR1 and CDR2 (germline): MNHNY, SVGAGI (reference sequence). Trimming took 4 bases from V and 7 from J, leaving 13 bases between them. The CDR3 loop reads CASSLTSRGEKLFF. CDR3 DNA: TGTGCCAGCAGTTTAACTTCCAGGGGTGAAAAACTGTTTTTT.

This rearrangement joins TRBV7-2 to TRBJ2-7; D gene unclear. Trimming pared 1 base from V and 3 bases from J, leaving 7 bases between. CDR3 size: 13 residues. From germline, CDR1 is SGHTA and CDR2 FQGNSA. The CDR3 region is CASSLVSNYEQYF. For the CDR3, the DNA is TGTGCCAGCAGCTTAGTGTCGAACTACGAGCAGTACTTC.

A remark on this clone: Just one base apart from a much larger clone, this may be a read error. V is TRBV2 and J is TRBJ1-5; TRBD1 matches 10 bases. The CDR3 has 13 residues. V gave up 5 bases and J gave up 11 bases; unmatched junction bases: 6. Germline V gives CDR1 SNHLY, CDR2 FYNNEI. This chain's CDR3 is CASSPDRGWAQHF. DNA for the CDR3: TGTGCCAGCAGTCCGGACAGGGGGTGGGCCCAGCATTTT.

CDR3 loop: CASSIGDWANVLTF. The CDR3 nucleotides are TGTGCCAGCAGCATAGGGGATTGGGCCAACGTCCTGACTTTC. The rearrangement joins TRBV6-6 to TRBJ2-6; D is perhaps TRBD1 (5 bases). Germline V gene sequence: CDR1 MNHNY, CDR2 SVGAGI (reference sequence). CDR3 length: 14 residues. The V gene lost 6 bases and the J gene lost 5 bases, with 11 bases spanning the gap.

This chain connects TRBV7-9 to TRBJ1-5, with D perhaps matching TRBD1 (5 bases). CDR1 is SEHNR, CDR2 FQNEAQ, per germline (reference sequence). The CDR3 covers 14 residues. Deletions cut 0 bases from V and 3 bases from J, with 6 bases between. The CDR3 protein is CASSLAGDNQPQHF. The CDR3 region has the DNA TGTGCCAGCAGCTTAGCGGGGGACAATCAGCCCCAGCATTTT. The full variable domain, in which reference TRBV7-9 and TRBJ1-5 provide the parts outside the CDR3, is DTGVSQNPRHKITKRGQNVTFRCDPISEHNRLYWYRQTLGQGPEFLTYFQNEAQLEKSRLLSDRFSAERPKGSFSTLEIQRTEQGDSAMYLCASSLAGDNQPQHFGDGTRLSIL.

The V call is TRBV2, the J call TRBJ2-4, with D tentatively TRBD1 (6 bases). CDR1 is SNHLY, CDR2 FYNNEI, per germline. The V gene lost 6 bases and the J gene lost 6 bases, with 18 bases spanning the gap. The length of the CDR3 is 15 residues. The chain's CDR3 is CASSATGIRGNIQYF. The CDR3 coding sequence is TGTGCCAGCAGCGCCACAGGGATCCGAGGAAACATTCAGTACTTC.

The rearrangement uses TRBV11-2 and TRBJ1-2; D is ambiguous. The CDR3 loop spans 14 amino acids. Between the trimmed V and J ends, which lost 6 bases and 2 bases, there was a span of 13 bases. Germline CDR1 SGHAT, CDR2 FQNNGV. The CDR3 nucleotides are TGTGCCAGCAGATCCATCGGAGGCAACTATGGCTACACCTTC. Amino acids: CASRSIGGNYGYTF.

This clone was found once. Other DNA sequences in this specimen translate into the identical CDR3. The gene calls are TRBV9 and TRBJ2-3; D unclear. From germline, CDR1 is SGDLS and CDR2 YYNGEE. Trimming pared 4 bases from V and 0 bases from J, leaving 9 bases between. The CDR3 is 14 residues long. CDR3: CASSSRTSTDTQYF. The CDR3 region has the DNA TGTGCCAGCAGCTCCCGGACCAGCACAGATACGCAGTATTTT.

A word on this clone: This sample includes further DNA sequences coding for the same CDR3. V is TRBV5-1 and J is TRBJ2-3; TRBD1 matches 9 bases. The CDR3 is made up of 15 amino acids. J gave up 5 bases and V 0 bases, and 4 bases lay outside the gene matches. Per the germline V gene, CDR1 is SGHRS and CDR2 is YFSETQ. The CDR3 spells CASSLAGQGGDTQYF. In nucleotides, the CDR3 is TGCGCCAGCAGCTTGGCGGGACAGGGTGGAGATACGCAGTATTTT.

The chain couples TRBV18 to TRBJ2-5; 10 bases fit TRBD2. The CDR3 totals 17 residues. The germline CDR1 and CDR2 sequences are KGHSH and LQKENI. J was trimmed by 4 bases and V by 0 bases; bases with no gene match: 8. In nucleotides, the CDR3 is TGTGCCAGCTCACCACCGTTTCCAGCGGGAGGGGGAGAGACCCAGTACTTC. Translation gives CASSPPFPAGGGETQYF. Based on the CDR3 plus reference TRBV18 and TRBJ2-5, the full variable domain is NAGVMQNPRHLVRRRGQEARLRCSPMKGHSHVYWYRQLPEEGLKFMVYLQKENIIDESGMPKERFSAEFPKEGPSILRIQQVVRGDSAAYFCASSPPFPAGGGETQYFGPGTRLLVL.

This chain uses TRBV11-3 with TRBJ2-6, with 11 nucleotides matching TRBD2. Germline lookup yields CDR1 SGHNT and CDR2 YENEEA. Trimming cost V 5 bases and J 0 bases; bases outside gene matches: 3. This CDR3 has 17 amino acids. CDR3: CASSLLAGVSGANVLTF. CDR3 nucleotide sequence: TGTGCCAGCAGCCTACTAGCGGGAGTCTCTGGGGCCAACGTCCTGACTTTC.

The J gene is TRBJ2-1, the V gene TRBV19; D possibly matches TRBD1 or TRBD2 (6 bases each). Germline CDR1 reads LNHDA; CDR2 reads SQIVND (reference sequence). The V end lost 3 bases, the J end lost 9 bases, and 21 bases lay between the germline ends. The CDR3 spans 16 residues. CDR3 amino acids: CASSIERYLRGAEQFF. The DNA for the CDR3 is TGTGCCAGTAGTATCGAACGTTACCTAAGGGGGGCTGAGCAGTTCTTC.

The rearrangement uses TRBV9 and TRBJ2-1; 9 nucleotides line up with TRBD1. The CDR3 totals 12 residues. J gave up 14 bases and V 3 bases, and 6 bases lay outside the gene matches. Germline CDR1 is SGDLS and CDR2 is YYNGEE. In DNA, the CDR3 is TGTGCCAGCAGCGCAACAGGGGGCGAAGAGTTCTTC. As protein: CASSATGGEEFF.

The sample holds many counts of this clone. The rearrangement links TRBV9 to TRBJ1-1, with D maybe TRBD1 (5 bases). Germline CDR1 reads SGDLS; CDR2 reads YYNGEE. Deletions cut 4 bases from V and 9 bases from J, with 16 bases between. The CDR3 length is 13 residues. In DNA form, the CDR3 reads TGTGCCAGCAGCTCCACCTCCGGGACGAAAGCTTTCTTT. Translation: CASSSTSGTKAFF. Full variable domain (outside the CDR3, taken from reference TRBV9 and TRBJ1-1): DSGVTQTPKHLITATGQRVTLRCSPRSGDLSVYWYQQSLDQGLQFLIQYYNGEERAKGNILERFSAQQFPDLHSELNLSSLELGDSALYFCASSSTSGTKAFFGQGTRLTVV.

The chain combines TRBV5-1 with TRBJ1-3; no clear D gene. V lost 0 bases and J 0 bases, leaving 4 bases between the germline ends. The CDR3 loop spans 14 amino acids. The V gene's germline CDR1 is SGHRS and CDR2 YFSETQ. As DNA, the CDR3 is TGCGCCAGCAGCTTGGACCTCTCTGGAAACACCATATATTTT. Translated: CASSLDLSGNTIYF.

V gene TRBV27 combines with J gene TRBJ2-7, with D perhaps being TRBD1 or TRBD2 (5 bases each). The germline V gene encodes CDR1 MNHEY and CDR2 SMNVEV (reference sequence). The CDR3 spans 15 residues. Trimming removed 6 bases from V and 5 bases from J, with 20 bases in between. The CDR3, as DNA: TGTGCCAGCAGCTCCAGATGGGTGAGAGGGGACGAGCAGTACTTC. Residues: CASSSRWVRGDEQYF.

The rearrangement uses TRBV19 and TRBJ1-2, with 7 bases identical to TRBD1. Unmatched junction bases numbered 2, after V lost 5 bases and J lost 2 bases. The CDR3 is made up of 13 amino acids. The germline CDR1 and CDR2 sequences are LNHDA and SQIVND (reference sequence). In DNA form, the CDR3 reads TGTGCCAGTAGTCCACAGGGGAACTATGGCTACACCTTC. It codes for CASSPQGNYGYTF.

About this clone itself: In the same sample, other DNA sequences code for this CDR3. The chain joins TRBV7-2 to TRBJ2-1; 8 bases align to TRBD2. This CDR3 has 14 amino acids. Germline V gene lookup returns CDR1 SGHTA and CDR2 FQGNSA. The J segment lost 3 bases and the V segment lost 5 bases, leaving 3 bases of the junction unmatched. The CDR3 DNA reads as TGTGCCAGCAGCCCCGGGACTAGCTACAATGAGCAGTTCTTC. Protein: CASSPGTSYNEQFF.

The chain has TRBV7-9 and TRBJ2-7; D call uncertain. V was pared by 2 bases and J by 5 bases, with 4 bases between. This CDR3 comprises 11 residues. From germline, CDR1 is SEHNR and CDR2 FQNEAQ (reference sequence). CDR3 in amino acids: CASSLWDEQYF. Written as DNA, the CDR3 is TGTGCCAGCAGCTTATGGGACGAGCAGTACTTC.

V is TRBV2 and J is TRBJ2-5, with 10 bases aligning to TRBD1. Germline CDR1 SNHLY, CDR2 FYNNEI. The CDR3 has 14 amino acids. J lost 2 bases, V lost 7 bases, and 4 bases had no gene match. The CDR3 DNA reads TGTGCCAGCACTCCGGACAGGGGGCAAGAGACCCAGTACTTC. Its protein is CASTPDRGQETQYF.

The V call is TRBV15, the J call TRBJ1-1; no definite D call. Trimming removed 9 bases from V and 8 bases from J, with 19 bases in between. Germline CDR1 reads LNHNV; CDR2 reads YYDKDF (reference sequence). The CDR3 has 13 amino acids. CDR3 sequence (DNA): TGTGCCACTCTGACCCCCAGTCGATCCGAAGCTTTCTTT. Its translation: CATLTPSRSEAFF.

As for this clone: The sample carries other DNA sequences with the same CDR3. V is TRBV18 and J is TRBJ2-6, with 8 bases identical to TRBD1. The CDR3 consists of 15 residues. V lost 3 bases to trimming and J lost 2 bases; unmatched junction nucleotides: 0. Germline values: CDR1 KGHSH, CDR2 LQKENI. The CDR3 reads CASSPTGAGANVLTF. As DNA, the CDR3 is TGTGCCAGCTCACCGACAGGGGCTGGGGCCAACGTCCTGACTTTC.